The clone carrying this TCR beta chain has only one observation. This CDR3 comprises 15 residues. In germline, CDR1 is SGHAT, CDR2 FQNNGV. Deletions cut 4 bases from V and 7 bases from J, with 19 bases between. Original analysis: Amplification with reference gene primers provided the estimates of nucleated cell counts. The table came from immunoSEQ multiplex PCR; TCRdb's copy has only in-frame clones and leaves some out. V, J and clone size are those of that table, while D and trimming were read from the DNA. The top ten clones hold 3% to 4.5% of a sample with 100,000 to 150,000 clones, about 89% of them seen once. The sample belongs to a study of blood T cell repertoires in COVID-19. Across the whole study: Donors in the United States, Italy and Spain gave samples during acute or convalescent COVID-19. Sample material is recorded as cDNA or gDNA derived from T cells, B-cell-depleted T cells, or PBMCs.

Sequencing was performed on peripheral blood. This TCR derives from an older woman with acute or convalescent COVID-19. This chain links TRBV11-2 with TRBJ1-2; tentative D call: TRBD1 (5 bases). The CDR3 reads CASSSLVAGRTGYTF. The CDR3 coding sequence is TGTGCCAGCAGCTCCCTGGTTGCAGGGAGGACTGGCTACACCTTC.